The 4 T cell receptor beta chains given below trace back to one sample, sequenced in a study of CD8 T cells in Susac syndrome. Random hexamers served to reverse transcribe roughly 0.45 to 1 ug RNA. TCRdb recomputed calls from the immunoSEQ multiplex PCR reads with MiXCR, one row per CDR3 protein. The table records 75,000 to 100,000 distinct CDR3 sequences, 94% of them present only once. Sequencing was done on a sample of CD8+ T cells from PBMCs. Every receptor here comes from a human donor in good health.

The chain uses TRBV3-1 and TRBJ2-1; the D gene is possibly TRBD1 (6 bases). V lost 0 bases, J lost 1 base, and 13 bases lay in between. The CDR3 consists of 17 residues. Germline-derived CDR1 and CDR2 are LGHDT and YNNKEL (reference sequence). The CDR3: CASSQDARGWSYNEQFF. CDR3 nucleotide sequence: TGTGCCAGCAGCCAAGATGCCAGGGGCTGGTCCTACAATGAGCAGTTCTTC.

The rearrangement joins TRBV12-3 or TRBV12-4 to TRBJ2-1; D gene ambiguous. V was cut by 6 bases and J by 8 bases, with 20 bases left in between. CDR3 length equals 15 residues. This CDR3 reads CASRETDRMSHEQFF. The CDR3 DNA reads TGTGCCAGCAGGGAGACCGATCGGATGTCGCATGAGCAGTTCTTC.

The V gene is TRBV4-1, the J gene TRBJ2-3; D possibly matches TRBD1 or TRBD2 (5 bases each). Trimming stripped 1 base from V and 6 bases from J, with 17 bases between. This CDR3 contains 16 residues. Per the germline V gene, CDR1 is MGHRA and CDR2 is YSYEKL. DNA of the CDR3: TGCGCCAGCAGCCAAGCCCCGGTCCAGGGAGTGGATACGCAGTATTTT. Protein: CASSQAPVQGVDTQYF.

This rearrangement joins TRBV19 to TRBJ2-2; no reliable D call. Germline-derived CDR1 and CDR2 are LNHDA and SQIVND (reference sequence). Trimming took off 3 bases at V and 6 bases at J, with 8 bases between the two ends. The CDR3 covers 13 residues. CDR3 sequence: CASSIRKSGELFF. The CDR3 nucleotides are TGTGCCAGTAGTATCCGTAAATCCGGGGAGCTGTTTTTT.